Below, 11 T cell receptor beta chains from the same sample are listed, as sequenced in a study of blood T cell repertoires in COVID-19. The table came from immunoSEQ multiplex PCR; TCRdb's copy has only in-frame clones and leaves some out. There are a few hundred thousand clones in the sample; over 75% occur only once, and 3.5% to 4.5% lies in the top ten. Sequencing input: PBMCs or T cells enriched from blood (not recorded which). The receptors derive from a woman aged 25-40 years who had recovered from COVID-19.

V and J are TRBV6-5 and TRBJ1-3; D unresolved. Germline V gene sequence: CDR1 MNHEY, CDR2 SVGAGI. V was shortened by 5 bases and J by 0 bases, with 8 bases between the two germline ends. This CDR3 has 14 residues. In DNA, the CDR3 is TGTGCCAGCAGTCAGATCAGCTCTGGAAACACCATATATTTT. Protein sequence: CASSQISSGNTIYF.

This chain uses TRBV2 with TRBJ2-3; TRBD2 agrees at 15 bases. The CDR3 length is 18 residues. V lost 5 bases to trimming and J lost 4 bases; unmatched junction nucleotides: 10. Germline V CDR1 and CDR2: SNHLY, FYNNEI. Written as DNA, the CDR3 is TGTGCCAGCAGTCCGCGGACTAGCGGGGGGGCCGGGCCAGATACGCAGTATTTT. It encodes CASSPRTSGGAGPDTQYF. Full variable domain (rest looked up from reference TRBV2 and TRBJ2-3): EPEVTQTPSHQVTQMGQEVILRCVPISNHLYFYWYRQILGQKVEFLVSFYNNEISEKSEIFDDQFSVERPDGSNFTLKIRSTKLEDSAMYFCASSPRTSGGAGPDTQYFGPGTRLTVL.

The chain carries TRBV6-5 and TRBJ1-5; 8 nucleotides agree with TRBD1. V shed 4 bases, J shed 2 bases, and the junction held 4 bases outside the gene matches. CDR3 length: 15 amino acids. The germline gives CDR1 MNHEY, CDR2 SVGAGI. The DNA of the CDR3 is TGTGCCAGCAGTTCACAGGGGGTAGGCAATCAGCCCCAGCATTTT. This translates into CASSSQGVGNQPQHF.

The V and J genes are TRBV6-5 and TRBJ1-5; D is undetermined. V lost 5 bases, J lost 9 bases, and 11 bases lay in between. CDR3 length: 12 residues. Germline V gene sequence: CDR1 MNHEY, CDR2 SVGAGI. The CDR3 here is CASSRATGPQHF. The CDR3 DNA is TGTGCCAGCAGTAGAGCCACCGGGCCCCAGCATTTT.

The genes are TRBV29-1 and TRBJ2-7, with TRBD1 matching over 8 bases. This CDR3 is 14 amino acids long. Germline assignment: CDR1 SQVTM and CDR2 ANQGSEA. The V and J ends lost 4 bases and 3 bases, in that order; junction bases with no gene match: 8. Written as DNA, the CDR3 is TGCAGCGTTGGTCCGACAGGGGACCTCTACGAGCAGTACTTC. Protein: CSVGPTGDLYEQYF.

The V and J genes are TRBV7-8 and TRBJ2-7, with 7 positions matching TRBD2. This CDR3 has 15 amino acids. The V gene end was trimmed by 0 bases and the J gene end by 4 bases; junction bases not matched to a gene: 6. The germline CDR1 and CDR2 sequences are SGHVS and FQNEAQ. This CDR3 reads CASSLARRERYEQYF. The CDR3 nucleotides read TGTGCCAGCAGCTTAGCGCGGCGGGAGCGGTACGAGCAGTACTTC.

The chain combines TRBV10-3 with TRBJ1-5; 9 bases agree with TRBD1. The CDR3 totals 15 residues. Germline CDR1 reads ENHRY; CDR2 reads SYGVKD. V trimming: 5 bases; J trimming: 1 base; junction bases outside the gene matches: 3. The CDR3 spells CAISWTGESNQPQHF. The CDR3 region has the DNA TGTGCCATCAGTTGGACAGGGGAGAGCAATCAGCCCCAGCATTTT.

The V call is TRBV6-5, the J call TRBJ2-7; TRBD1 is a possible D gene (6 bases). V lost 8 bases, J lost 2 bases, and 16 bases lay in between. Per germline, CDR1 MNHEY and CDR2 SVGAGI. CDR3 length: 14 residues. CDR3 nucleotides: TGTGCCAGCCGACAGCGACAGGCTCCCTACGAGCAGTACTTC. Protein product: CASRQRQAPYEQYF.

CDR3 loop: CSAISGYEQYF. CDR3 nucleotides: TGCAGTGCTATTAGCGGGTACGAGCAGTACTTC. The V call is TRBV20-1, the J call TRBJ2-7; 7 positions agree with TRBD2. This CDR3 comprises 11 residues. Germline V lookup: CDR1 DFQATT, CDR2 SNEGSKA (reference sequence). V gave up 4 bases and J gave up 4 bases; unmatched junction bases: 1.

The chain recombines TRBV14 with TRBJ2-7; D remains unclear. Trimming removed 5 bases at V and 3 bases at J, with 11 bases between. Per germline, CDR1 SGHDN and CDR2 FVKESK. The CDR3 contains 13 residues. CDR3 protein: CASSGDADYEQYF. In nucleotides, the CDR3 is TGTGCCAGCAGCGGTGATGCAGACTACGAGCAGTACTTC.

The chain joins TRBV28 to TRBJ1-2; a possible D gene is TRBD1 (5 bases). Germline V gene lookup returns CDR1 MDHEN and CDR2 SYDVKM. V was shortened by 9 bases and J by 6 bases, with 17 bases between the two germline ends. The CDR3 length is 13 residues. The CDR3 loop is CASRNPGFDGYTF. CDR3 nucleotide sequence: TGTGCCAGTAGAAACCCAGGGTTCGATGGCTACACCTTC.